This entry describes one TCR beta chain. It has no known antigen specificity. There are no base qualities to consult, and no much larger clone falls within one base. These data originate in a study of shared clonotypes between healthy human individuals (dated by TCRdb to 2018 to 2021). Describing the broader study: Three men and a couple of women, aged 18 to 49 years, made up the cohort. For each donor, CD4 naive and CD4 memory were each given three plates, CD8 naive was given two plates, and CD8 memory was given one plate. To estimate repertoire size and how much clonotypes are shared between individuals, the study performed deep sequencing of blood TCR repertoires from a few healthy adults. To increase sequencing depth and limit assay-specific biases, different laboratories used diverse techniques to prepare libraries and sequence TCR repertoires. Between about 0.9 and 9 billion PBMCs per donor were obtained by leukapheresis.

The CDR3, from cysteine to phenylalanine, totals 12 residues. Just CDR3 DNA is preserved here, 36 bases in frame from base 1. The germline V gene (reference sequence) specifies GTSNPN as CDR1 and SVGIG as CDR2. Trimming takes 3 bases from V and 4 bases from J, and the germline ends sit 9 bases apart. Using the deep immunoSEQ assay, TCR CDR3 regions were amplified from genomic DNA by multiplex PCR. Extracted genomic DNA from each cell subset was distributed evenly across all wells of several immunoSEQ 96-well plates, and each plate was treated as a replicate. For sorted subsets, about 220 ng of genomic DNA, equivalent to roughly 30,000 T cell genomes, went into each replicate PCR. The purified libraries were quantified using a Qubit 3.0 fluorometer, sized with a Bioanalyzer 2100, and then quantified again using the KAPA Library Quantification kit. Every immunoSEQ 96-well plate was sequenced on a dedicated single-read 150-cycle Illumina NextSeq 550 flow cell. Turning to the authors' computational methods: Because the immunoSEQ output included only junctional sequences and no quality scores, the filtering could not be the same as the filtering used for full-length reads. To assign V/J genes and CDR3, sequences were annotated using PyIR, a Python wrapper for IgBLAST v1.9, with IMGT germline references. Reads were filtered out if the reads had weak V/J assignments (E-value above 1e-6), no CDR3, stop codons, out-of-frame junctions, or ambiguous translated residues. V3J clonotypes were defined as sequences sharing an identical inferred V gene, J gene, and CDR3 amino acid sequence. Percentage overlap between repertoires was computed as shared unique clonotypes divided by the size of the smaller repertoire. Richness of each repertoire was evaluated using RTK rarefaction, the Chao1 estimator, and Recon v2.1 estimates of unobserved clonotypes. Generation probabilities were computed with OLGA for all TCRbeta clonotypes obtained by the gDNA method from several donors. Here the immuneACCESS table is served through TCRdb, limited to in-frame sequences with V and J called. Missing clones are a known gap in these copies; in checked studies unresolved V genes cover under half, and the rest lacks a known reason. V and J calls and clone size are given by that table; D and trimming were obtained from the DNA. This sample is represented by some 2,100,000 clones; approximately 95% of them were singletons. The top ten clones comprise around 0.13% of the sample.

Donors were healthy HIV-negative adults with no recently reported acute infections or vaccinations. Only Caucasian adults living in Nashville, Tennessee, USA were represented among the donors. Magnetic negative selection was used to enrich CD4+ T cells, after which naive cells were positively selected on CD45RA and the negative fraction became the memory subset. Blood was collected by leukapheresis, and PBMCs were isolated by Ficoll-Histopaque density gradient centrifugation and then cryopreserved in liquid nitrogen vapor phase. Purity and quantity of every magnetically sorted T cell population were checked by analytical flow cytometry. Genomic DNA was isolated from each sorted fraction and quantified by UV absorbance on a Nanodrop 2000c. What the study reported, not specific to this receptor: Because the study included only a small number of donors, the genetic and exposure-history diversity represented was limited. Estimated clonotype richness was generally larger for naive than for memory subsets. Rarefaction of sorted-subset datasets indicated incomplete sequencing despite the large sequencing depth. Pairwise subsampling led to the expectation that sequencing depth would affect the degree of clonotype sharing among donors. Sampling was restricted to blood, and TCR repertoires in tissues likely differ from the TCR repertoires found in blood. Across four donors, 4.5% to 6.5% of naive CD4, around 3.3% of naive CD8, about 2% of memory CD4, and under 0.45% of memory CD8 clonotypes were shared. Clonotypes shared by all four sorted-subset donors showed higher generation probabilities than non-shared clonotypes.

The specimen sequenced was naive CD4+ T cells sorted from blood. Explained via the paper, the cell subset or site label denotes: CD45RA+ positively selected. The rearranged chain carries TRBV30 and TRBJ2-5; 6 matching bases give a weak D call of TRBD2. This clonotype was obtained from a man aged 18 to 30 in good health. The nucleotide sequence is given as TGTGCCTGGAGCCCTAGCGTAGAGACCCAGTACTTC. Its protein is CAWSPSVETQYF.